What follows are 6 T cell receptor beta chains derived from one specimen sequenced in a study of T cells in Graves' hyperthyroidism and ophthalmopathy. RNA transcripts served as the template for amplifying TCR beta CDR3 regions. HTBI primers drove first-round RT-PCR of the TCR CDR3. TCRdb ran MiXCR on the multiplex PCR reads and lists one entry per CDR3 protein. The data show under 700,000 distinct CDR3 sequences, 40% to 55% seen once. Sequencing used peripheral blood or thyroid tissue (not recorded which). The receptors stem from a woman aged 18-35 years with Graves' hyperthyroidism.

The rearrangement joins TRBV29-1 to TRBJ1-2; D remains unclear. Germline V CDR1 and CDR2: SQVTM, ANQGSEA. Trimming removed 6 bases from V and 7 bases from J, with 12 bases in between. The CDR3 consists of 11 residues. CDR3 residues: CSVGRASGYTF. In DNA form, the CDR3 reads TGCAGCGTGGGGAGGGCGTCTGGCTACACCTTC.

This chain joins TRBV29-1 and TRBJ1-2, with 10 bases fitting TRBD1. CDR3 length: 13 amino acids. Trimming took 7 bases from V and 8 from J; bases not matched to a gene: 10. Germline V CDR1 and CDR2: SQVTM, ANQGSEA. This CDR3 is CSAAGTGVEGYTF. The DNA for the CDR3 is TGCAGCGCAGCCGGGACAGGGGTTGAAGGCTACACCTTC.

This clonotype was seen ten or more times. The V call is TRBV7-9, the J call TRBJ2-5; D not resolved. The CDR3 sequence is 13 residues long. V lost 5 bases and J lost 5, with 12 bases in between. Germline-derived CDR1 and CDR2 are SEHNR and FQNEAQ (reference sequence). CDR3 in DNA: TGTGCCAGCAGCCTGGACCTAGGGGAGACCCAGTACTTC. Its protein is CASSLDLGETQYF.

This clonotype was picked up a small number of times. The V and J genes are TRBV20-1 and TRBJ2-6, with TRBD2 identical over 11 bases. V dropped 5 bases and J dropped 0; count of bases not matched to a gene: 6. CDR1 and CDR2 from the germline V gene are DFQATT and SNEGSKA (reference sequence). This CDR3 contains 17 residues. The CDR3 DNA follows: TGCAGTGCTTCCCTAGCGGGAGGTCGCTCTGGGGCCAACGTCCTGACTTTC. Its translation: CSASLAGGRSGANVLTF.

This clonotype was picked up one time. A read error is possible here, since a much larger clone lies one base away. V is TRBV2 and J is TRBJ1-5, with a possible D match to TRBD1 (5 bases). The CDR3 runs to 14 residues. Germline V lookup: CDR1 SNHLY, CDR2 FYNNEI. Deletions cut 5 bases from V and 6 bases from J, with 14 bases between. CDR3 protein: CASSSEGRSQPQHF. The CDR3 DNA is TGTGCCAGCAGTTCCGAGGGGCGTAGTCAGCCCCAGCATTTT.

The V and J genes are TRBV7-2 and TRBJ2-7; D is possibly TRBD1 (6 bases). CDR1 is SGHTA and CDR2 is FQGNSA in the germline V gene. V dropped 5 bases and J dropped 5 bases, with 13 bases sitting between them. CDR3 length: 13 residues. The chain's CDR3 is CASSPGQIHEQYF. As DNA, the CDR3 is TGTGCCAGCAGCCCCGGACAGATCCACGAGCAGTACTTC. The full variable domain, with the rest looked up from reference TRBV7-2 and TRBJ2-7, is GAGVSQSPSNKVTEKGKDVELRCDPISGHTALYWYRQSLGQGLEFLIYFQGNSAPDKSGLPSDRFSAERTGGSVSTLTIQRTQQEDSAVYLCASSPGQIHEQYFGPGTRLTVT.